These 18 T cell receptor beta chains originate from one sample sequenced in a study of blood T cell repertoires in COVID-19. The data were produced by immunoSEQ multiplex PCR, yet TCRdb's version contains in-frame clones alone and is incomplete. Of roughly 240,000 clones in the sample, about 80% were seen once. Source material: peripheral blood. Receptors originate from a woman of 80 years or more with acute or convalescent COVID-19.

This clone was recorded a few times. V gene TRBV6-5 combines with J gene TRBJ1-2; tentatively, D is TRBD1 (6 bases). The CDR3 is 14 amino acids. CDR1 and CDR2 (germline): MNHEY, SVGAGI. Between the trimmed V and J ends, which lost 6 bases and 1 base, there was a span of 12 bases. CDR3 DNA sequence: TGTGCCAGCAGCAGACAGGACAATAACTATGGCTACACCTTC. Translated, it gives CASSRQDNNYGYTF.

The chain employs TRBV4-3 and TRBJ2-7; TRBD1 aligns across 8 bases. The J segment lost 5 bases and the V segment lost 4 bases, leaving 7 bases of the junction unmatched. The CDR3 contains 14 residues. CDR1 and CDR2 from the germline V gene are LGHNA and YSLEER. CDR3 nucleotides: TGCGCCAGCAGCCGAGCGGACAGGGACCACGAGCAGTACTTC. Amino acid sequence: CASSRADRDHEQYF.

The chain is built from TRBV4-1 and TRBJ2-2; D gene ambiguous. Trimming left V 0 bases short and J 1 base short, with 9 bases between. This CDR3 is 16 amino acids long. From germline, CDR1 is MGHRA and CDR2 YSYEKL. CDR3 nucleotides: TGCGCCAGCAGCCAAGATTTGGCATTGAACACCGGGGAGCTGTTTTTT. Translation: CASSQDLALNTGELFF.

This sequence joins TRBV7-9 and TRBJ2-5; TRBD1 agrees at 9 bases. CDR1 and CDR2 from the germline V gene are SEHNR and FQNEAQ (reference sequence). The CDR3 totals 15 residues. V shed 3 bases, J shed 5 bases, and the junction held 7 bases outside the gene matches. In nucleotides, the CDR3 is TGTGCCAGCAGCTTGGGCGGGACAGGGAGGGAGACCCAGTACTTC. This codes for CASSLGGTGRETQYF.

This clone has more than one count but fewer than ten. The chain employs TRBV11-2 and TRBJ2-3; TRBD1 is a possible D gene (7 bases). Germline values: CDR1 SGHAT, CDR2 FQNNGV. The germline V and J ends were trimmed by 0 bases and 2 bases, with 15 bases remaining between them. The CDR3 contains 17 residues. CDR3 in DNA: TGTGCCAGCAGCTTAGATATCCAGGGGGGTTCCACAGATACGCAGTATTTT. Translated, it gives CASSLDIQGGSTDTQYF.

The count of this clone is one. The CDR3 here is CASSRGLGELFF. CDR3 nucleotide sequence: TGTGCCAGCAGCCGGGGGCTCGGGGAGCTGTTTTTT. V gene TRBV3-1 (or the pseudogene TRBV3-2) combines with J gene TRBJ2-2; maybe TRBD1 (6 bases). The CDR3 is 12 residues long. The germline V gene has CDR1 LGHDT and CDR2 YNNKEL (reference sequence). V lost 4 bases to trimming and J lost 7 bases, with 7 bases between them.

The chain carries TRBV7-2 and TRBJ1-2, with D maybe TRBD1 (6 bases). The CDR3 totals 16 residues. V was clipped by 1 base and J by 7 bases, with 19 bases between them. The germline gives CDR1 SGHTA, CDR2 FQGNSA. Here the CDR3 DNA reads TGTGCCAGCAGCTTAGAAGGTCAGGGGCCTCGCTTTGGCTACACCTTC. Its translation: CASSLEGQGPRFGYTF. The full variable domain, its missing parts supplied by reference TRBV7-2 and TRBJ1-2, is GAGVSQSPSNKVTEKGKDVELRCDPISGHTALYWYRQSLGQGLEFLIYFQGNSAPDKSGLPSDRFSAERTGGSVSTLTIQRTQQEDSAVYLCASSLEGQGPRFGYTFGSGTRLTVV.

This clone was seen repeatedly, ten times or more. The V and J genes are TRBV28 and TRBJ2-7, with TRBD2 matching 11 bases. Germline CDR1 and CDR2: MDHEN and SYDVKM. V dropped 4 bases and J dropped 2; count of bases not matched to a gene: 7. This CDR3 contains 16 residues. The CDR3, as DNA: TGTGCCAGCAGTTCACCGGGACTAGCGGCTACCTACGAGCAGTACTTC. Translation gives CASSSPGLAATYEQYF.

The chain links TRBV7-9 to TRBJ1-5, with TRBD1 identical over 8 bases. The trim removed 2 bases at V and 2 bases at J, leaving 2 bases unmatched. Per the germline V gene, CDR1 is SEHNR and CDR2 is FQNEAQ (reference sequence). The CDR3 is 15 residues long. The CDR3 protein is CASSLTGQGNQPQHF. CDR3 bases: TGTGCCAGCAGCTTAACGGGACAGGGCAATCAGCCCCAGCATTTT.

The chain couples TRBV15 to TRBJ1-4; D not certain. The CDR3 loop spans 15 amino acids. From germline, CDR1 is LNHNV and CDR2 YYDKDF (reference sequence). V lost 0 bases, J lost 4 bases, and 9 bases lay in between. The CDR3 here is CATSRDFAGNEKLFF. The CDR3 DNA follows: TGTGCCACCAGCAGAGATTTTGCGGGTAATGAAAAACTGTTTTTT.

This chain uses TRBV7-9 with TRBJ1-2, with D unresolved. Per germline, CDR1 SEHNR and CDR2 FQNEAQ (reference sequence). Trimming removed 6 bases at V and 1 base at J, with 15 bases between. The CDR3 has 15 residues. The CDR3, as DNA: TGTGCCAGCAGTCGTCCCACTTATGATAACTATGGCTACACCTTC. Translating gives CASSRPTYDNYGYTF.

This clone was seen only a few times. The chain links TRBV11-2 to TRBJ2-7; 12 bases match TRBD1. The germline V gene has CDR1 SGHAT and CDR2 FQNNGV. J gave up 4 bases and V 5 bases, and 6 bases lay outside the gene matches. The CDR3 extends over 15 amino acids. CDR3 residues: CASSDRDRGRYEQYF. In nucleotides, the CDR3 is TGTGCCAGCAGCGACCGGGACAGGGGGCGTTACGAGCAGTACTTC.

This clone was seen a few times. The chain has TRBV4-1 and TRBJ1-5; D possibly corresponds to TRBD1 (6 bases). This CDR3 comprises 16 residues. Trimming took off 4 bases at V and 4 bases at J, with 17 bases between the two ends. The germline V gene encodes CDR1 MGHRA and CDR2 YSYEKL. CDR3 amino acids: CASSLQGIVINQPQHF. The CDR3 DNA reads TGCGCCAGCAGCCTGCAGGGGATTGTTATAAATCAGCCCCAGCATTTT.

This chain uses TRBV12-3 or TRBV12-4 with TRBJ2-7; 9 nucleotides agree with TRBD1. J gave up 2 bases and V 7 bases, and 3 bases lay outside the gene matches. The CDR3 is made up of 13 amino acids. The CDR3 region has the DNA TGTGCCAGCACGCGGGACAGGGCCTACGAGCAGTACTTC. Translating gives CASTRDRAYEQYF.

The CDR3 region has the DNA TGTGCCAGCAGTTACACGACGAGGACACCGAACACTGAAGCTTTCTTT. Its protein product is CASSYTTRTPNTEAFF. V is TRBV27 and J is TRBJ1-1; D is perhaps TRBD1 (5 bases). The ends were cut back, 4 bases at V and 1 base at J, with 16 bases in the middle. This CDR3 is 16 amino acids long. Germline V lookup: CDR1 MNHEY, CDR2 SMNVEV (reference sequence).

The chain links TRBV19 to TRBJ1-3; D unresolved. Per germline, CDR1 LNHDA and CDR2 SQIVND (reference sequence). The V end lost 1 base, the J end lost 2 bases, and 6 bases lay between the germline ends. The length of the CDR3 is 14 residues. CDR3 sequence (DNA): TGTGCCAGTAGTATAGGTGCGACTGGAAACACCATATATTTT. As protein: CASSIGATGNTIYF.

V is TRBV6-2 or TRBV6-3 and J is TRBJ1-2, with D unclear. The CDR3 contains 14 residues. CDR1 and CDR2 (germline): MNHEY, SVGEGT. V was cut by 4 bases and J by 2 bases, with 11 bases left in between. CDR3 nucleotide sequence: TGTGCCAGCAGTTCAACTCGGGGAAACTATGGCTACACCTTC. Its translation: CASSSTRGNYGYTF.

This sequence joins TRBV15 and TRBJ2-3; 7 nucleotides agree with TRBD2. CDR3 size: 16 residues. The junction had 7 bases not matched to a gene; V was cut back by 1 base and J by 3 bases. Looked up from germline, CDR1 is LNHNV and CDR2 is YYDKDF (reference sequence). CDR3 bases: TGTGCCACCAGCAGAGGAATAGCGGGTGGTACAGATACGCAGTATTTT. It codes for CATSRGIAGGTDTQYF.